These 29 T cell receptor beta chains were sequenced from one sample in a study of tumor-infiltrating lymphocytes in primary liver carcinoma. With a constant-region primer, TCR beta cDNA was made from 450 to 550 ng of total RNA. Generation of the TCR beta libraries relied on three nested multiplex PCR rounds using slightly modified ARM-PCR. Primers for the first two PCR rounds were TRBV1-TRBV30 forward primers and a C-beta reverse primer (approximately 10 cycles per round). TCRdb analysed the multiplex PCR reads with MiXCR anew, one entry per CDR3 protein. This sample has over 35,000 distinct CDR3 sequences, with roughly four fifths found just once. DNA and RNA were both co-extracted from about 19-30 mg of bulk tissue that had not been sorted. Sequencing was performed on liver tumor tissue from sampling region 4. As for subset: tumor region T4, right-lateral pole. Receptors were obtained from a man aged 40-49 years with primary liver carcinoma and hepatitis B virus infection.

Details on this clonotype: The junction differs from germline at one of its ends, possibly a read error. The chain links TRBV11-3 to TRBJ2-3, with D possibly being TRBD1 or TRBD2 (5 bases each). CDR3 length equals 15 residues. Looked up from germline, CDR1 is SGHNT and CDR2 is YENEEA. CDR3 loop: CASGPCGLQGGTQFF. As DNA, the CDR3 is TGTGCCAGCGGCCCGTGTGGACTCCAGGGCGGAACGCAGTTTTTT.

As regards this clonotype: The junction and the germline gene differ at one end; a read error may be behind it. This chain uses TRBV24-1 with TRBJ1-1; 7 nucleotides line up with TRBD1. CDR1 is KGHDR and CDR2 is SFDVKD in the germline V gene. The CDR3 has 15 amino acids. This CDR3 reads CATSDSRGIGTEAFF. The CDR3 bases are TGTGCTACCAGTGACTCCAGGGGGATTGGCACTGAAGCTTTCTTT.

Notes on this clonotype: One junction end does not reproduce the germline sequence, and a read error may be involved. This chain joins TRBV6-1 and TRBJ2-1; D may be TRBD2 (5 bases). Looked up from germline, CDR1 is MNHNS and CDR2 is SASEGT. This CDR3 spans 15 amino acids. The CDR3 DNA sequence: TGTGCCAGCAGTGAAGAAGCGGAAGGATATAATGAACAGTTCTTC. It encodes CASSEEAEGYNEQFF.

The chain links TRBV5-1 to TRBJ2-1; unclear D gene. Germline V gives CDR1 SGHRS, CDR2 YFSETQ. This CDR3 has 12 residues. With 1 base removed from V and 9 bases from J, the gap between germline ends came to 8 bases. The CDR3 here is CASSLYSSEQFF. In DNA form, the CDR3 reads TGCGCCAGCAGCTTGTATAGTAGTGAGCAGTTCTTC.

The chain combines TRBV7-2 with TRBJ1-3; D is ambiguous. V gave up 5 bases and J gave up 5 bases, with 7 bases separating them. This CDR3 spans 12 amino acids. The V gene's germline CDR1 is SGHTA and CDR2 FQGNSA. The CDR3 region has the DNA TGTGCCAGCAGCCCGGTCAGAAACACCATATATTTT. Its translation is CASSPVRNTIYF. Full variable domain (remainder filled in from reference TRBV7-2 and TRBJ1-3): GAGVSQSPSNKVTEKGKDVELRCDPISGHTALYWYRQSLGQGLEFLIYFQGNSAPDKSGLPSDRFSAERTGGSVSTLTIQRTQQEDSAVYLCASSPVRNTIYFGEGSWLTVV.

The chain links TRBV27 to TRBJ2-4; 9 nucleotides agree with TRBD1. Germline CDR1 MNHEY, CDR2 SMNVEV (reference sequence). This CDR3 spans 14 amino acids. With V trimmed by 4 bases and J by 12 bases, 10 bases remained unmatched. CDR3 in amino acids: CASSSSGTGKTQYF. CDR3 in DNA: TGTGCCAGCAGTTCCTCCGGGACAGGGAAGACTCAGTACTTC.

Regarding this clonotype: A junction boundary mismatches the germline segment, possibly from a read error. This chain links TRBV30 with TRBJ2-1; weak D call: TRBD2 (5 bases). This CDR3 contains 16 residues. Germline CDR1 and CDR2: GTSNPN and SVGIG (reference sequence). CDR3 DNA: TGTACCTGGAGCCCGCCGGGGTCTGAGTCCTACAATGACCAGTTCTTC. The encoded protein is CTWSPPGSESYNDQFF.

Worth noting for this clonotype: Germline and junction disagree at one end, which may indicate a read error. The genes are TRBV29-1 and TRBJ1-5, with D maybe TRBD1 (5 bases). CDR1 SQVTM and CDR2 ANQGSEA come from the germline V gene. There are 14 residues in the CDR3. This chain's CDR3 is CSVTVGQTDQPQHF. For the CDR3, the DNA is TGCAGCGTCACCGTAGGACAAACCGATCAGCCGCAGCATTTC.

About this clonotype itself: Likely a read error: the CDR3 ends without its conserved phenylalanine or tryptophan. V and J are TRBV11-1 and TRBJ2-7; a possible D gene is TRBD2 (5 bases). The CDR3 sequence is 15 residues long. Germline V gene data show CDR1 as SGHAT and CDR2 as FQDESV (reference sequence). The CDR3 coding sequence is TGTGCCAGTAGCTTAACGGGATCGGTAGAATACGAGCAGTACTTA. This sequence encodes CASSLTGSVEYEQYL.

The sample holds many counts of this clonotype. The DNA for the CDR3 is TGTGCCAGCAGCTTAAAAAGGTCGGGCGGGGAGCTGTTTTTT. It yields the protein CASSLKRSGGELFF. The chain couples TRBV7-2 to TRBJ2-2; D is ambiguous. This CDR3 has 14 amino acids. V dropped 2 bases and J dropped 7 bases, with 11 bases sitting between them. Germline CDR1 reads SGHTA; CDR2 reads FQGNSA.

This clonotype has a count of ten or more. It may be a read error: a sequence one base away is much more abundant. The rearrangement links TRBV28 to TRBJ1-2; unclear D gene. Trimming pared 2 bases from V and 4 bases from J, leaving 11 bases between. CDR1 is MDHEN and CDR2 is SYDVKM in the germline V gene. The CDR3 spans 14 residues. CDR3 sequence: CASSLARHLYGYTF. In DNA, the CDR3 is TGTGCCAGCAGTTTAGCGAGACACCTCTATGGCTACACCTTC.

To note about this clonotype: One end of the junction fails to match germline, which may point to a read error. This chain joins TRBV4-2 and TRBJ2-5, with 7 bases aligning to TRBD2. The CDR3 is 18 amino acids. Germline V gene lookup returns CDR1 LGHNA and CDR2 YNFKEQ. The CDR3 loop reads CASSQDLMGGPALEIQYF. The CDR3 DNA sequence: TGTGCCAGCAGCCAAGATCTAATGGGAGGGCCGGCTTTAGAGATCCAGTATTTC.

Points on this clonotype: Because it lacks the conserved phenylalanine or tryptophan at the end, this CDR3 is likely a read error. The limits of the CDR3 on the DNA are not certain, so only TCRdb's listed CDR3 is given. This chain links TRBV29-1 with TRBJ1-1. In germline, CDR1 is SQVTM, CDR2 ANQGSEA. A total of 12 residues make up the CDR3, ends included. This CDR3 is CSIRWGATEVFI.

Regarding this clonotype: This CDR3 is missing its conserved last phenylalanine or tryptophan, likely due to a read error. V gene TRBV28 combines with J gene TRBJ1-1; 7 positions agree with TRBD1. The germline CDR1 and CDR2 sequences are MDHEN and SYDVKM. CDR3 length: 15 residues. This chain's CDR3 is CASSLRQGRNTVAFY. CDR3 DNA: TGTGCCAGCAGTTTAAGACAGGGACGAAACACTGTAGCTTTCTAT.

About this clonotype: A read error is likely, as this CDR3 ends without the conserved phenylalanine or tryptophan. The rearrangement uses TRBV11-1 and TRBJ1-6; no clear D. The germline CDR1 and CDR2 sequences are SGHAT and FQDESV (reference sequence). V was cut by 8 bases and J by 9 bases, with 14 bases left in between. The CDR3 totals 13 residues. The CDR3 here is CASGLTLVSPLHY. CDR3 DNA: TGTGCCAGCGGCCTGACACTGGTTTCACCCCTCCACTAT.

Judged by abundance, this clonotype is medium-sized. The rearrangement uses TRBV6-1 and TRBJ2-7; 7 bases match TRBD1. The CDR3 spans 13 residues. V shed 4 bases, J shed 1 base, and the junction held 1 base outside the gene matches. Germline values: CDR1 MNHNS, CDR2 SASEGT. The CDR3 sequence is CASSATGSYEQYF. In nucleotides, the CDR3 is TGTGCCAGCAGTGCGACAGGGTCCTACGAGCAGTACTTC.

The chain uses TRBV20-1 and TRBJ2-4; D possibly corresponds to TRBD2 (5 bases). Trimming left V 6 bases short and J 5 bases short, with 20 bases between. From germline, CDR1 is DFQATT and CDR2 SNEGSKA (reference sequence). This CDR3 contains 15 residues. The CDR3 sequence: CSAPGVLEGENIQYF. The CDR3 region has the DNA TGCAGTGCCCCCGGGGTTTTAGAGGGCGAAAACATTCAGTACTTC.

With respect to this clonotype: A much larger clone is a single base away; this may be a read error. No conserved phenylalanine or tryptophan ends this CDR3, so it is likely a read error. The chain joins TRBV5-1 to TRBJ2-7, with TRBD2 matching 8 bases. The V segment lost 0 bases and the J segment 4 bases; nucleotides outside the gene matches: 12. The CDR3 has 17 residues. CDR1 is SGHRS, CDR2 YFSETQ, per germline. CDR3 in amino acids: CASSLAGGGRRPYEQYI. The CDR3 DNA is TGCGCCAGCAGCTTGGCCGGGGGCGGGAGGCGCCCTTACGAGCAGTACATC.

Remarks on this clonotype: The conserved phenylalanine or tryptophan is not found at the CDR3 terminus, so this likely reflects a read error. The chain is built from TRBV11-1 and TRBJ2-7; possible D gene TRBD2, 6 bases. The CDR3 is made up of 15 amino acids. CDR1 and CDR2 (germline): SGHAT, FQDESV (reference sequence). DNA of the CDR3: TGTGTCAGCAGCTTAACGGGATCGGGAGAATACGGACAGTACTCC. Translated: CVSSLTGSGEYGQYS.

Details on this clonotype: Germline is not matched at one junction end, which may reflect a read error. The V and J genes are TRBV5-1 and TRBJ2-2, with a possible D match to TRBD1 (6 bases). Germline V gene lookup returns CDR1 SGHRS and CDR2 YFSETQ. The CDR3 extends over 15 amino acids. DNA of the CDR3: TGCGCCTGCAGCAACAGGGTCCCGAACACTGGGGAGCTGTTTTTT. Translated, it gives CACSNRVPNTGELFF. Looking up the rest from reference TRBV5-1 and TRBJ2-2 gives the full variable domain: KAGVTQTPRYLIKTRGQQVTLSCSPISGHRSVSWYQQTPGQGLQFLFEYFSETQRNKGNFPGRFSGRQFSNSRSEMNVSTLELGDSALYLCACSNRVPNTGELFFGEGSRLTVL.

Comment on this clonotype: Compared with germline, one end of the junction differs, possibly owing to a read error. The chain couples TRBV11-2 to TRBJ2-7, with a possible D match to TRBD2 (6 bases). The germline V gene has CDR1 SGHAT and CDR2 FQNNGV. This CDR3 is 13 amino acids long. As DNA, the CDR3 is TGCGCCATCAACGGAAGCGGGTGGAACGAGCAGTACTTC. Its translation: CAINGSGWNEQYF.

On this clonotype: The CDR3 carries no conserved terminal phenylalanine or tryptophan, so it likely arises from a read error. This chain links TRBV14 with TRBJ2-3; 7 positions match TRBD1. The CDR3 totals 16 residues. Per germline, CDR1 SGHDN and CDR2 FVKESK. The CDR3 loop reads CVSSQRQGRGTDTQYS. The DNA of the CDR3 is TGTGTCAGCAGCCAACGACAGGGTAGAGGGACAGATACGCAGTATTCT.

The chain employs TRBV11-2 and TRBJ2-5; D is perhaps TRBD1 (6 bases). Germline lookup yields CDR1 SGHAT and CDR2 FQNNGV. The CDR3 is made up of 12 amino acids. The V gene lost 3 bases and the J gene lost 10 bases, with 12 bases spanning the gap. The CDR3 loop is CASSLSRGIQYF. For the CDR3, the DNA is TGTGCCAGCAGCTTGTCGAGGGGGATCCAGTACTTC.

With regard to this clonotype: The germline gene is not matched at one end of the junction; a read error may be the cause. This sequence joins TRBV5-1 and TRBJ1-1; weak D call: TRBD1 (6 bases). The CDR3 is 16 residues long. The germline CDR1 and CDR2 sequences are SGHRS and YFSETQ. The CDR3 coding sequence is TGCGCCAGCAGTCCTTCTTGGGACACGATGAACACCGAAGCTTTCTTT. Residues: CASSPSWDTMNTEAFF.

V gene TRBV29-1 combines with J gene TRBJ2-2; the D is unclear. The V end was cut by 4 bases, the J end by 0 bases, with 12 bases between. This CDR3 contains 15 residues. Germline loops: CDR1 SQVTM, CDR2 ANQGSEA. The CDR3 loop is CSVVIRAANTGELFF. CDR3 DNA: TGCAGCGTTGTGATTAGGGCGGCGAACACCGGGGAGCTGTTTTTT.

About this clonotype itself: One junction end disagrees with the germline gene, perhaps due to a read error. J is TRBJ2-1 and V is TRBV29-1; 7 positions match TRBD1. This CDR3 contains 12 residues. Germline V CDR1 and CDR2: SQVTM, ANQGSEA. In DNA, the CDR3 is TGCAGCGTACAGACAGGGTCCAATGGGCAGTTCTTC. This encodes CSVQTGSNGQFF.

This clonotype occurred once. The chain uses TRBV6-5 and TRBJ2-2; 10 nucleotides agree with TRBD1. The CDR3 covers 18 residues. Germline V gene sequence: CDR1 MNHEY, CDR2 SVGAGI. The ends lost 6 bases at V and 9 bases at J; junction bases unmatched: 19. The DNA of the CDR3 is TGTGCCAGCAGGAAGGGACAGGGGATTGGGTTGAACGCCCGGGAGCTGTTTTTT. It specifies CASRKGQGIGLNARELFF.

A remark on this clonotype: At one boundary the junction diverges from the germline segment, which might be a read error. The CDR3 loop reads CASSWMGNTETFF. The CDR3 DNA reads TGTGCCAGCAGTTGGATGGGGAACACTGAAACTTTCTTT. The V and J genes are TRBV28 and TRBJ1-1; D ambiguous. Germline lookup yields CDR1 MDHEN and CDR2 SYDVKM. This CDR3 spans 13 amino acids.

About this clonotype: Germline and junction disagree at one end, which may indicate a read error. The V call is TRBV12-3 or TRBV12-4, the J call TRBJ2-7, with D tentatively TRBD1 (6 bases). The CDR3 loop spans 14 amino acids. The CDR3 nucleotides read TGTGCCATCAGTTTAGGGGGTGGGCTCTACGACCAGTACTTC. Translating it yields CAISLGGGLYDQYF.